This is a list of T cell receptor beta chains from one sample in a study of OX40 agonist ivuxolimab in advanced cancers. Only in-frame clones appear in the TCRdb table, and some are missing; sequencing was by immunoSEQ multiplex PCR. Of nearly 80,000 clones listed, roughly 87% are singletons. Sequences were derived from CD4+ or CD8+ T cells sorted from blood, sampled in a trial of the OX40 agonist ivuxolimab. Every receptor here comes from an adult with an advanced solid tumor such as melanoma, head and neck, liver or kidney cancer. The CDR3 runs from the conserved cysteine through the conserved F or W. A D gene is named only where the DNA matches it firmly. Expanded clones get a size class; other rows say once, few or many, or leave the size out.

d_call j_call v_call clone_size cdr3_aa
NA TRBJ1-1 TRBV6-5 NA CASSEESEAFF
TRBD2 TRBJ2-1 TRBV25-1 NA CASSIAGGPGEQFF
NA TRBJ1-1 TRBV5-1 NA CASKVLEAGTEAFF
NA TRBJ2-2 TRBV23-1 NA CASSQSQGVGTGELFF
NA TRBJ1-2 TRBV27 NA CASSEDTNYGYTF
NA TRBJ2-3 TRBV5-1 NA CASSNTGPQRGDTQYF
TRBD1 TRBJ1-2 TRBV10-3 NA CAISESGQGGSEDGYTF
TRBD1 TRBJ1-2 TRBV30 once CAWTDRGDYGYTF
NA TRBJ2-6 TRBV29-1 NA CSTPSTDSISGANVLTF
NA TRBJ1-2 TRBV28 NA CASSLSSYGYTF
NA TRBJ1-2 TRBV5-4 few CASSPAEDYGYTF
NA TRBJ2-3 TRBV9 NA CASSVSGTTDTQYF
TRBD1 TRBJ2-7 TRBV2 NA CASSEAAVGGEDEQYF
NA TRBJ2-4 TRBV11-2 NA CASSYGPLNIQYF
NA TRBJ2-5 TRBV4-1 NA CASSDYRDQETQYF
NA TRBJ1-1 TRBV5-1 NA CASRSGTLGAEAFF
TRBD2 TRBJ2-3 TRBV5-1 NA CASSISGGATDTQYF
NA TRBJ1-1 TRBV11-2 NA CASSRGDTEAFF
TRBD2 TRBJ2-1 TRBV14 NA CASRRGGAYNEQFF
NA TRBJ1-2 TRBV7-9 NA CASSSTPAGNYGYTF
NA TRBJ1-5 TRBV28 NA CASSSPGKPQHF
NA TRBJ2-5 TRBV28 NA CASRPGTTQETQYF
TRBD2 TRBJ2-1 TRBV4-1 NA CASSQDERGVYNEQFF
NA TRBJ1-1 TRBV20-1 once CSASPNSEAFF
NA TRBJ2-2 TRBV5-4 NA CASSRGDPNTGELFF
NA TRBJ1-1 TRBV11-1 NA CASSLDNGNTEAFF
NA TRBJ2-1 TRBV11-3 NA CASSSQYNEQFF
NA TRBJ1-4 TRBV5-4 NA CASSLATDEKLFF
NA TRBJ2-2 TRBV4-1 NA CASSPQGRRGTGELFF
TRBD1 TRBJ1-2 TRBV5-1 few CASSTGTGGLGYTF
NA TRBJ1-1 TRBV6-4 NA CASMPGSSPEAFF
TRBD1 TRBJ1-5 TRBV2 NA CASSDEGQKNQPQHF
NA TRBJ1-5 TRBV6-1 NA CATFRDRLDQPQHF
NA TRBJ1-1 TRBV13 NA CASSLGHRVGTEAFF
TRBD2 TRBJ2-1 TRBV7-6 NA CASSTSAGGTPWEQFF
NA TRBJ1-1 TRBV2 NA CASSPRGGSNTEAFF
NA TRBJ1-6 TRBV5-1 once CASSLVGRKDSPLHF
NA TRBJ2-5 TRBV5-6 once CASSPGVLQETQYF
NA TRBJ2-5 TRBV10-3 NA CAIRAGAQETQYF
TRBD1 TRBJ1-4 TRBV10-3 NA CAISPGQGNEKLFF
NA TRBJ1-1 TRBV6-5 NA CASILATGGTEAFF
TRBD2 TRBJ2-1 TRBV9 NA CASSPLGGSHNEQFF
NA TRBJ1-3 TRBV28 NA CASSTGVGGTGGNTIYF
NA TRBJ2-3 TRBV6-6 NA CASLRGDADTQYF
NA TRBJ1-5 TRBV19 NA CASSIGPIRTGNQPQHF
NA TRBJ2-2 TRBV7-9 NA CASSLHIGELFF
TRBD1 TRBJ1-5 TRBV2 NA CASSRQGINQPQHF
NA TRBJ2-5 TRBV9 NA CASSDLWEPQETQYF
TRBD2 TRBJ2-5 TRBV7-9 NA CASSLEGRGGLETQYF
NA TRBJ1-1 TRBV7-8 NA CASSLTGSGEAFF
TRBD1 TRBJ1-1 TRBV18 NA CASSRRTGAWDTEAFF
TRBD1 TRBJ1-1 TRBV2 NA CASRERQGHTEAFF
NA TRBJ2-2 TRBV30 once CAWSVLQGAPGELFF
NA TRBJ1-4 TRBV7-9 NA CASSLQGSAANEKLFF
TRBD1 TRBJ2-2 TRBV9 NA CASSVVPQGAGGELFF